Included here is one TCR beta chain sequence, with context. The CDR3 consists of 14 residues. CDR1 LGHDT and CDR2 YNNKEL come from the germline V gene (reference sequence). With 3 bases clipped from V and 7 bases from J, the junction kept 7 bases outside the gene matches. This entry comes from a study of blood T cell repertoires in COVID-19. Study-wide context: Collection of acute and convalescent COVID-19 samples took place in the United States, Italy and Spain. Sample material is recorded as cDNA or gDNA derived from T cells, B-cell-depleted T cells, or PBMCs.

Original handling: By means of reference gene primer amplification, nucleated cell counts were estimated. The repertoire was sequenced with immunoSEQ multiplex PCR; TCRdb's copy has only in-frame clones and lacks some. V and J calls and clone size are copied from that table; D and trimming were computed from the DNA. Of about 130,000 clones listed, about 72% were seen once; the top ten hold roughly 11%. Sample: peripheral blood. This sequence originates from a man aged 60 to 69 who had recovered from COVID-19. The V call is TRBV3-1 (or the pseudogene TRBV3-2), the J call TRBJ1-2; 8 nucleotides agree with TRBD1. DNA of the CDR3: TGTGCCAGCAGCCAGGGACAGGATTATGGTGGCTACACCTTC. Its protein product is CASSQGQDYGGYTF.